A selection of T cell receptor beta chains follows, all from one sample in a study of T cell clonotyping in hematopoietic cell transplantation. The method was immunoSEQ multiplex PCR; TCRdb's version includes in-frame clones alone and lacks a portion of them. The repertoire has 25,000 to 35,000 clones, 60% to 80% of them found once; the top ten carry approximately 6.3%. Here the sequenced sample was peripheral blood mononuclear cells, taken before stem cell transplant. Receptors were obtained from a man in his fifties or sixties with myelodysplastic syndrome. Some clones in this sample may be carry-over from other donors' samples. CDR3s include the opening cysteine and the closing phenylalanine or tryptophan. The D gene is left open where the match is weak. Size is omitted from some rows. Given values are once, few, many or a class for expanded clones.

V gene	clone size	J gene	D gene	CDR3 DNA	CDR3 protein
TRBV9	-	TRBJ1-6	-	TGTGCCAGCAGCGAAACGGGACATCCAAATTCACCCCTCCACTTT	CASSETGHPNSPLHF
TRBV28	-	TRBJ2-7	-	TGTGCCAGCAGTTTACCCGGCGAGCGCGAGCAGTACTTC	CASSLPGEREQYF
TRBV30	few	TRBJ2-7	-	TGTGCCTGGAGTGATCAGGGACCCTACGAGCAGTACTTC	CAWSDQGPYEQYF
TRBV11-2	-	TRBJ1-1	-	TGTGCCAGCAGCTTATGGGGGAGTGAAGCTTTCTTT	CASSLWGSEAFF
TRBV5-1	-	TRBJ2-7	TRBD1	TGCGCCAGCAGCTTAGGGGACAGGTCCTCCTACGAGCAGTACTTC	CASSLGDRSSYEQYF
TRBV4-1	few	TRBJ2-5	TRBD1	TGCGCCAGCGGCAAGACAGGGGCAGAGACCCAGTACTTC	CASGKTGAETQYF
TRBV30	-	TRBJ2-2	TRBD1	TGTGCCTGGAGTGTGGGGACAGGGAACACCGGGGAGCTGTTTTTT	CAWSVGTGNTGELFF
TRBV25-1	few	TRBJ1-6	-	TGTGCCAGCAGTGAATCGGGGGGCTGGTCACCCCTCCACTTT	CASSESGGWSPLHF
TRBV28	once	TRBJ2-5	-	TGTGCCAGCAGTTCACGGACGAGGGAGACCCAGTACTTC	CASSSRTRETQYF
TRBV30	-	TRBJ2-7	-	TGTGCCTGGACGACGACCTACGAGCAGTACTTC	CAWTTTYEQYF
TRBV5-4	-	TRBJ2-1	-	TGTGCCAGCGGTGCTAGGGATCACAATGAGCAGTTCTTC	CASGARDHNEQFF
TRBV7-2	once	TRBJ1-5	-	TGTGCCAGCAGCTTCTCGGGACAAAACAATCAGCCCCAGCATTTT	CASSFSGQNNQPQHF
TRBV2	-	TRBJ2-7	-	TGTGCCAGCAGTGAATGGGGCCTTGCTGGCGAGCAGTACTTC	CASSEWGLAGEQYF